This note documents a single TCR beta chain sequence. No antigen is known for it. Per-base qualities were not stored, and no clone one base away is much larger. The CDR3 regions of human TCRbeta chains were analyzed by immunosequencing. The paper's data handling went like this. Repertoire TCRs were checked for matches against a reference library of SARS-CoV-2-specific TCRs that had been generated using the MIRA antigen-specificity platform. Breadth meant the fraction of unique TCRs that were SARS-CoV-2-associated, whereas depth meant the fraction of total T cells that were SARS-CoV-2-associated. Using the MIRA data, each spike-specific TCR was assigned both to the spike region to which the TCR was reactive and to a CD4 or CD8 class. Log10-transformed breadth and depth values were compared by one-way ANOVA with Sidak's multiple comparisons tests. This is the immuneACCESS table as TCRdb keeps it, with only in-frame sequences that have V and J called. A part of the clones is gone; compared with another copy, unresolved V genes explain less than half, and the rest is unexplained. V and J calls and clone size are as listed in that table; D and trimming were resolved from the DNA. This sample gives about 110,000 clones in total; over 75% of them show up just once. Clones ranked in the top ten supply around a tenth of the sample.

The entry originates in a study of T cell responses to AZD1222 COVID-19 vaccine (dated by TCRdb to the early 2020s). For the study in its entirety: AZD1222 recipients given second doses at about 4 weeks or at about 12 weeks were pooled, since spike-specific TCR depth and breadth were not found to differ between the two schedules. Trial participants were enrolled into age subgroups of 18-55, 56-69 and 70-plus years, which contained about 150, 27 and 61 TCR-sequenced participants, respectively. A total of 230 to 250 trial participants underwent TCR sequencing, of whom about 210 received two doses of AZD1222 and about 25 received two doses of the MenACWY control vaccine.

V is reduced by 0 bases and J by 5 bases, leaving a spacing of 11 bases between them. According to the germline V gene (reference sequence), CDR1 reads LNHNV and CDR2 reads YYDKDF. Its CDR3 holds 14 amino acids, cysteine through phenylalanine. The kept DNA is CDR3 alone, 42 bases in frame from the first base. What the study reported, not specific to this receptor: No day 14 peak-response samples were available, so repertoires were characterized only after the peak T cell response. Most participants were white British and females outnumbered males, and the authors suggested that clonal diversity may have been underestimated. The whole spike protein was spanned by vaccine-associated CD4 TCRs, and dominant responses were seen in regions 160-218 and 743-854. Conclusions about previously exposed vaccinees are limited, since just 6 or 7 AZD1222 recipients were seropositive for SARS-CoV-2 at baseline. After two AZD1222 doses, both the breadth and the depth of spike-specific TCRs were significantly higher than at day 0 and than in MenACWY recipients. The 56-69-year group was small, and its depth increase did not reach significance, likely because of low power. Reportedly, close to half of the unique spike-specific TCRs recognized epitopes lying outside the regions that are mutated in the B.1.351 and B.1.1.7 variants.

This specimen's time point label, interpreted: baseline before first vaccination. The vaccinee samples were drawn from two UK trials, COV001 and COV002, one of which was a single-blind randomized controlled phase 2/3 trial testing AZD1222 (ChAdOx1 nCoV-19) in healthy adults. Trial participant PBMC samples were collected at day 0 and day 28 after the second dose for TCRbeta chain sequencing. The rearranged chain carries TRBV15 and TRBJ2-7; the D gene could be either TRBD1 or TRBD2, each agreeing at 5 bases. The receptor's source is an adult in good health. Source: peripheral blood, taken on day 0 of AZD1222 vaccination. The CDR3: CATSREGRSDEQYF. Read as DNA, the sequence is TGTGCCACCAGCAGAGAGGGACGGTCCGACGAGCAGTACTTC.